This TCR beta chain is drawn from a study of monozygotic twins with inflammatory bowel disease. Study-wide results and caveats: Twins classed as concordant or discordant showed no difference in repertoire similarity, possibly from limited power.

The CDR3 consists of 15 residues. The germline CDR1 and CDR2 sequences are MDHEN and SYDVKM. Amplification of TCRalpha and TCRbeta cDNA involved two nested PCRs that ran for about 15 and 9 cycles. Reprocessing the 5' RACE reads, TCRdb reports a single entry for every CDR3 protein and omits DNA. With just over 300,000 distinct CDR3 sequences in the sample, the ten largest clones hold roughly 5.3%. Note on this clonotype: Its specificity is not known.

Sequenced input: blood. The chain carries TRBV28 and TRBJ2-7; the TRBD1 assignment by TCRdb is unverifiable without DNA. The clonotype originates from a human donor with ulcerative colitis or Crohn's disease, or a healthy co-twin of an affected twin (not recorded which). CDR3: CASSPQGASSYEQYF.